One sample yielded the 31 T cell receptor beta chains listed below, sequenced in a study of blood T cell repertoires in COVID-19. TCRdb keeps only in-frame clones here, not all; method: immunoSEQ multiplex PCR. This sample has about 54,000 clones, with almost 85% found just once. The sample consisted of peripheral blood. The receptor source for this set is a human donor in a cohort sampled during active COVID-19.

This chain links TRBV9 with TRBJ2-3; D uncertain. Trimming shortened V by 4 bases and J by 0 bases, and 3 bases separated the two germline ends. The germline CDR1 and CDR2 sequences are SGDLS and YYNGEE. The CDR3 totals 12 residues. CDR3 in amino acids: CASSLSTDTQYF. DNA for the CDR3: TGTGCCAGCAGCCTAAGCACAGATACGCAGTATTTT. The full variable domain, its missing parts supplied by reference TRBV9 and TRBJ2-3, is DSGVTQTPKHLITATGQRVTLRCSPRSGDLSVYWYQQSLDQGLQFLIQYYNGEERAKGNILERFSAQQFPDLHSELNLSSLELGDSALYFCASSLSTDTQYFGPGTRLTVL.

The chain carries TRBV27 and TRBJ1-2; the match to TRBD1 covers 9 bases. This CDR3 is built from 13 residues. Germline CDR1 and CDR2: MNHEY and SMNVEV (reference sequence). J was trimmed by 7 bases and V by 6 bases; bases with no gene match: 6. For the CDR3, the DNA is TGTGCCAGCAGCCGGAGACAGGGGGTTGGCTACACCTTC. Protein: CASSRRQGVGYTF.

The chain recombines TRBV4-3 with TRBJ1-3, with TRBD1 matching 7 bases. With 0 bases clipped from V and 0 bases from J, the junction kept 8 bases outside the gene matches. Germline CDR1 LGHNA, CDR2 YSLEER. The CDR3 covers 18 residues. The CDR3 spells CASSQDGPTGASGNTIYF. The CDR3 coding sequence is TGCGCCAGCAGCCAAGATGGGCCCACAGGGGCCTCTGGAAACACCATATATTTT.

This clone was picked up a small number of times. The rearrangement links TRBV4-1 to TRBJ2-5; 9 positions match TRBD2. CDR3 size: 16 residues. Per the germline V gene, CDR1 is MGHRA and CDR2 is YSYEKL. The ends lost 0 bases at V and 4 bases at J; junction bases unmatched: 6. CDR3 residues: CASSQDGLSGGETQYF. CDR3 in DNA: TGCGCCAGCAGCCAAGACGGCCTTAGCGGGGGAGAGACCCAGTACTTC.

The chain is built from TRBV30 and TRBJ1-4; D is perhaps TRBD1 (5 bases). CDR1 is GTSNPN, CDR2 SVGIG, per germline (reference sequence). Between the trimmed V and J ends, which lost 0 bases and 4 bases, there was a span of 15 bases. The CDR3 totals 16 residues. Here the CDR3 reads CAWSVIRGRGNEKLFF. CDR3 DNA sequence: TGTGCCTGGAGTGTAATTCGTGGGAGGGGTAATGAAAAACTGTTTTTT.

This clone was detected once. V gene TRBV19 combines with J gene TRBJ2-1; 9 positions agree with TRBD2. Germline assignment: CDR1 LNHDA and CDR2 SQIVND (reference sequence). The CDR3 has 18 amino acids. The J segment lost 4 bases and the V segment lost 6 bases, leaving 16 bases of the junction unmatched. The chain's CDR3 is CASSNIGVAGVGYNEQFF. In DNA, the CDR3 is TGTGCCAGTAGCAACATAGGAGTAGCGGGAGTGGGGTACAATGAGCAGTTCTTC.

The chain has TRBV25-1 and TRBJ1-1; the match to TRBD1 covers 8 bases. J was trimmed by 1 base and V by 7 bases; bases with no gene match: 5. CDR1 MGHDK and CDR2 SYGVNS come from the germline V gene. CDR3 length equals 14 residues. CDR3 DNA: TGTGCCAGCACCACAGGGGGAAGGAACACTGAAGCTTTCTTT. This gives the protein CASTTGGRNTEAFF. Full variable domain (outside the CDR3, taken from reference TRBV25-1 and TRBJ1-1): EADIYQTPRYLVIGTGKKITLECSQTMGHDKMYWYQQDPGMELHLIHYSYGVNSTEKGDLSSESTVSRIRTEHFPLTLESARPSHTSQYLCASTTGGRNTEAFFGQGTRLTVV.

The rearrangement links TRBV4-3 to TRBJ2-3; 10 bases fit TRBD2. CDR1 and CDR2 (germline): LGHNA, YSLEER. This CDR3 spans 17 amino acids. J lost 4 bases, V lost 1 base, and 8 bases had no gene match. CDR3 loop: CASSQALAGDGSDTQYF. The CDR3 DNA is TGCGCCAGCAGCCAAGCTCTAGCGGGAGATGGCTCAGATACGCAGTATTTT.

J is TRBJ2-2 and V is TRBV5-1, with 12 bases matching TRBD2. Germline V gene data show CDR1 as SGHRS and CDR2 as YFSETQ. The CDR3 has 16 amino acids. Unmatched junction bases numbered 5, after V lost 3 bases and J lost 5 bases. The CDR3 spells CASSSGGTSGTGELFF. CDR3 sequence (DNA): TGCGCCAGCAGCTCGGGGGGGACTAGCGGGACCGGGGAGCTGTTTTTT.

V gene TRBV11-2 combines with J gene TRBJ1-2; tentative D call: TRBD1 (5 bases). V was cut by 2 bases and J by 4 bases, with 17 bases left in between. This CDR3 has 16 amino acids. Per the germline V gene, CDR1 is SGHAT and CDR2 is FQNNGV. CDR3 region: CASSLKTSSTAYGYTF. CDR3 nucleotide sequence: TGTGCCAGCAGCTTAAAAACCTCGTCGACAGCCTATGGCTACACCTTC.

CDR3 sequence (DNA): TGTGCCAGCAGGGATAGCGGGAGAGGAGAGACCCAGTACTTC. It is translated as CASRDSGRGETQYF. J is TRBJ2-5 and V is TRBV28, with TRBD2 identical over 9 bases. Unmatched junction bases numbered 6, after V lost 6 bases and J lost 4 bases. This CDR3 has 14 amino acids. The germline V gene encodes CDR1 MDHEN and CDR2 SYDVKM.

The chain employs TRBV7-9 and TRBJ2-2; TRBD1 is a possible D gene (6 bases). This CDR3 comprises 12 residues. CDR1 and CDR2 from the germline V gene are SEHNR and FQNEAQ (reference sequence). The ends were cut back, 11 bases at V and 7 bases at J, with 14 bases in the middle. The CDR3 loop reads CAARPRGGELFF. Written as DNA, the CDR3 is TGTGCCGCGAGGCCCAGGGGCGGGGAGCTGTTTTTT. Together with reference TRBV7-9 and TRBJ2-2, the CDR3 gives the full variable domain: DTGVSQNPRHKITKRGQNVTFRCDPISEHNRLYWYRQTLGQGPEFLTYFQNEAQLEKSRLLSDRFSAERPKGSFSTLEIQRTEQGDSAMYLCAARPRGGELFFGEGSRLTVL.

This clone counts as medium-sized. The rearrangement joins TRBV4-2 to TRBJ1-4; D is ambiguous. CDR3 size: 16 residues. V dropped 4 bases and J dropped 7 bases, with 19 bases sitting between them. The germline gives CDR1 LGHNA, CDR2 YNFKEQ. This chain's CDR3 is CASSPIISTQPEKLFF. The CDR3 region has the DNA TGTGCCAGCAGCCCGATAATATCCACACAACCTGAAAAACTGTTTTTT.

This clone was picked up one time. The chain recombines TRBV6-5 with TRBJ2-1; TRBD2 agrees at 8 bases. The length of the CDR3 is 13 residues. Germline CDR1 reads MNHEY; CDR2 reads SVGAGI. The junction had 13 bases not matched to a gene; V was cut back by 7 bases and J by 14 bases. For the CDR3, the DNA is TGTGCCAGCATTTTCGCCCAGCGGGAGAGTAAGTTCTTC. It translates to CASIFAQRESKFF.

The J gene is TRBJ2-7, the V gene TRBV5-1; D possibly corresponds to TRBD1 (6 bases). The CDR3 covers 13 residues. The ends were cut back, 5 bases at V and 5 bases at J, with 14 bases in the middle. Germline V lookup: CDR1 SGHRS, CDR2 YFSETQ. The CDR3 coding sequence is TGCGCCAGCAGTTCGGGACACCAGAACGAGCAGTACTTC. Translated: CASSSGHQNEQYF.

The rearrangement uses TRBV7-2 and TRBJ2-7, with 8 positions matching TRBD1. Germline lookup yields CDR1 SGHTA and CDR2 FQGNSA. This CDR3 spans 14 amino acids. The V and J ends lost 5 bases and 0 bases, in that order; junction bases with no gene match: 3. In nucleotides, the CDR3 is TGTGCCAGCAGCAGGACAGGGAGCTCCTACGAGCAGTACTTC. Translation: CASSRTGSSYEQYF.

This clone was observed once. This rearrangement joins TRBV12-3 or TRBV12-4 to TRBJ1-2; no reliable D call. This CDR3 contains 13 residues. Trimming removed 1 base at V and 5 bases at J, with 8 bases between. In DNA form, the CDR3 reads TGTGCCAGCAGTTTAGGGGCAGTTTATGGCTACACCTTC. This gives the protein CASSLGAVYGYTF.

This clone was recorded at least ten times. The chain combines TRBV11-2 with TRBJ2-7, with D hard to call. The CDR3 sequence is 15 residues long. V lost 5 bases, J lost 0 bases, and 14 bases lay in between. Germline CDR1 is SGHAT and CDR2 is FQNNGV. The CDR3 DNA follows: TGTGCCAGCAGCACCCCCGGGTTCTACTCCTACGAGCAGTACTTC. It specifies CASSTPGFYSYEQYF.

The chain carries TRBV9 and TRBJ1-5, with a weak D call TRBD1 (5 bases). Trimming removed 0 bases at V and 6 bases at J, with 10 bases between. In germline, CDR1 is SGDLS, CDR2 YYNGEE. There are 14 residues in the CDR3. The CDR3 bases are TGTGCCAGCAGCGTAGCAGGGTTTGGTCAGCCCCAGCATTTT. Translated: CASSVAGFGQPQHF.

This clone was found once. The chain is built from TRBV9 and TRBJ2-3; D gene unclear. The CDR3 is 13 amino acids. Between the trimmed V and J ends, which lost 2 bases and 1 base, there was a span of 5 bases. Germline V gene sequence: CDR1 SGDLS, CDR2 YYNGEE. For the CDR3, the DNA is TGTGCCAGCAGCGTTTTAGGCACAGATACGCAGTATTTT. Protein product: CASSVLGTDTQYF.

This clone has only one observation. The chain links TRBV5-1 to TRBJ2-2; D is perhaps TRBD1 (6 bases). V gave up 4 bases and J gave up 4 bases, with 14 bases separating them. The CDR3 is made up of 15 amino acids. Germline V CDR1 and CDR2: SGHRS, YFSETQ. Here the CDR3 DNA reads TGCGCCAGCAGCCTAAAAGGGGGTCCCACCGGGGAGCTGTTTTTT. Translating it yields CASSLKGGPTGELFF.

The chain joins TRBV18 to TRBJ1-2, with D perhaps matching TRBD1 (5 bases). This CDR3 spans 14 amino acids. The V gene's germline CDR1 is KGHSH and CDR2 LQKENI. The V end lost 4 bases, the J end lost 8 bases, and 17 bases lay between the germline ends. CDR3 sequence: CASSQGLDNRGYTF. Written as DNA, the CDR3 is TGTGCCAGCTCACAGGGACTCGATAACAGAGGCTACACCTTC.

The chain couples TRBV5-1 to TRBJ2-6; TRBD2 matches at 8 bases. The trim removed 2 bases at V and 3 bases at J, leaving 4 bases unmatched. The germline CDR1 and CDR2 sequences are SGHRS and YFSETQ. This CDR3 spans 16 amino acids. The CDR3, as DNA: TGCGCCAGCAGCTTAGCGGGAGTTTTTGGGGCCAACGTCCTGACTTTC. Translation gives CASSLAGVFGANVLTF.

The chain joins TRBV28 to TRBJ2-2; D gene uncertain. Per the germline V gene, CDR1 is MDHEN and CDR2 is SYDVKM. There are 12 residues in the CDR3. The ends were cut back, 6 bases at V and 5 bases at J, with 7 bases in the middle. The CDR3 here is CASSLFTGELFF. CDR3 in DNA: TGTGCCAGCAGCCTTTTTACCGGGGAGCTGTTTTTT.

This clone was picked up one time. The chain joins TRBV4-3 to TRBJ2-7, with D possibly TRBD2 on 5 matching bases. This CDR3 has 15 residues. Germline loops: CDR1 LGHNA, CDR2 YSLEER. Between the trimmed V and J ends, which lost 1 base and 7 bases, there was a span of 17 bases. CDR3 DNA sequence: TGCGCCAGCAGCCAAGTGCTGCGGACCCGGGGAGAGCAGTACTTC. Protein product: CASSQVLRTRGEQYF.

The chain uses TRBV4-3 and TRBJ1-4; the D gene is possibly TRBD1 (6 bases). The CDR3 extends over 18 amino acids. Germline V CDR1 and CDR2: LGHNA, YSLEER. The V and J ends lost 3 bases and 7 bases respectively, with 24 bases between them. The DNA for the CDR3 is TGCGCCAGCAGCCAGAGGGGGGGACATCGTTGGCAATCTGAAAAACTGTTTTTT. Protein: CASSQRGGHRWQSEKLFF.

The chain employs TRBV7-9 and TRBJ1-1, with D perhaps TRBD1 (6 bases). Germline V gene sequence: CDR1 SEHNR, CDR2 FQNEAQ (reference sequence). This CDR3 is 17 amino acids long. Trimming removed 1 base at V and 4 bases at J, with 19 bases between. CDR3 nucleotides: TGTGCCAGCAGCTTAGTCAGGGGAGGGACGAGGGGCACTGAAGCTTTCTTT. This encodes CASSLVRGGTRGTEAFF.

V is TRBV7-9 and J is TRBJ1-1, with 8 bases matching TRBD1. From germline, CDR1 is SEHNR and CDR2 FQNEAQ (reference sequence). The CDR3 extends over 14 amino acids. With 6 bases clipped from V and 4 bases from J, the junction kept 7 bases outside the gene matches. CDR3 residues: CASRLQGASTEAFF. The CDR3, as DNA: TGTGCCAGCAGACTCCAGGGGGCCAGCACTGAAGCTTTCTTT.

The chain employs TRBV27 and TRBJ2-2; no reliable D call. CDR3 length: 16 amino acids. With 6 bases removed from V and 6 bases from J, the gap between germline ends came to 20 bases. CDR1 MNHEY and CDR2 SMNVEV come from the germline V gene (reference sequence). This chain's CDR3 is CASRRSPASRSGELFF. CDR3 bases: TGTGCCAGCAGGCGGTCTCCAGCCTCGAGGTCCGGGGAGCTGTTTTTT.

CDR3 loop: CASSLTGHTGAEQYF. CDR3 coding DNA: TGTGCCAGCAGCCTTACGGGTCATACAGGGGCCGAGCAGTACTTC. The rearrangement uses TRBV28 and TRBJ2-7, with 7 bases identical to TRBD1. CDR3 length: 15 residues. Germline V gene data show CDR1 as MDHEN and CDR2 as SYDVKM. V shed 6 bases, J shed 6 bases, and the junction held 14 bases outside the gene matches.

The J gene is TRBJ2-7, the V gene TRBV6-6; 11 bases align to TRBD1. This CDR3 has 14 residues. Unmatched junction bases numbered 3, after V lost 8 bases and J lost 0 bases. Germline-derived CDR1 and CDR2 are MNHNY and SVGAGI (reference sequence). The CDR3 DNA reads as TGTGCCAGCCGGGGACAGGGGGTCTCCTACGAGCAGTACTTC. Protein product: CASRGQGVSYEQYF.